What follows are 27 T cell receptor beta chains derived from one specimen sequenced in a study of yellow fever vaccine responses in identical twins. TCRdb redid the calling of the RT-PCR reads with MiXCR, one entry per CDR3 protein. This table holds about 3,600 distinct CDR3 sequences, more than 70% found once. Sequencing was performed on T cells from blood (PBMCs), unsorted or a sorted subset (not recorded which), taken before or after yellow fever vaccination (not recorded which). These TCRs come from a young woman who received the yellow fever vaccine.

The chain employs TRBV11-3 and TRBJ2-7, with 12 bases fitting TRBD2. The CDR3 totals 15 residues. V was pared by 7 bases and J by 2 bases, with 6 bases of the junction left unmatched. Germline V lookup: CDR1 SGHNT, CDR2 YENEEA. As DNA, the CDR3 is TGTGCCAGCATCCTGACTAGCGGGGGTGCCTACGAGCAGTACTTC. Translating it yields CASILTSGGAYEQYF.

This clonotype was seen a handful of times. V and J are TRBV29-1 and TRBJ1-4; 8 bases align to TRBD1. The CDR3 loop spans 13 amino acids. Trimming took 6 bases from V and 8 from J; bases not matched to a gene: 8. Germline values: CDR1 SQVTM, CDR2 ANQGSEA. The CDR3 nucleotides read TGCAGCGTGCGGACAGGGAGTGGAGAAAAACTGTTTTTT. Translation gives CSVRTGSGEKLFF. Using reference TRBV29-1 and TRBJ1-4 for the parts outside the CDR3, the full variable domain is SAVISQKPSRDICQRGTSLTIQCQVDSQVTMMFWYRQQPGQSLTLIATANQGSEATYESGFVIDKFPISRPNLTFSTLTVSNMSPEDSSIYLCSVRTGSGEKLFFGSGTQLSVL.

CDR3 sequence (DNA): TGTGCCAGCAGTGAAGAGCCTGGCCCAGATACGCAGTATTTT. Residues: CASSEEPGPDTQYF. This sequence joins TRBV2 and TRBJ2-3, with D unresolved. V was shortened by 1 base and J by 4 bases, with 9 bases between the two germline ends. CDR1 is SNHLY and CDR2 is FYNNEI in the germline V gene. This CDR3 region has 14 residues.

The chain has TRBV15 and TRBJ2-1, with 9 bases aligning to TRBD2. Germline CDR1 reads LNHNV; CDR2 reads YYDKDF (reference sequence). Trimming took 5 bases from V and 2 from J; bases not matched to a gene: 4. CDR3 length: 15 amino acids. The CDR3 loop reads CATSGSGGAYNEQFF. CDR3 nucleotides: TGTGCCACCAGCGGTAGCGGGGGCGCCTACAATGAGCAGTTCTTC.

V and J are TRBV11-3 and TRBJ2-5; D is ambiguous. The CDR3 consists of 15 residues. The V gene's germline CDR1 is SGHNT and CDR2 YENEEA. V lost 4 bases and J 4 bases, leaving 16 bases between the germline ends. CDR3 sequence reads: CASSSRPAGLETQYF. The CDR3 DNA follows: TGTGCCAGCAGCTCACGACCTGCAGGTTTAGAGACCCAGTACTTC.

J is TRBJ1-5 and V is TRBV11-1; no clear D gene. The CDR3 loop spans 13 amino acids. V was pared by 3 bases and J by 8 bases, with 11 bases between. Germline values: CDR1 SGHAT, CDR2 FQDESV (reference sequence). The CDR3 DNA follows: TGTGCCAGCAGCTTGGAGGGCCGGAAGCCCCAGCATTTT. It translates to CASSLEGRKPQHF.

This clonotype was found once. The rearrangement uses TRBV13 and TRBJ2-1, with D possibly called TRBD1 or TRBD2 (5 bases each). Germline V gene data show CDR1 as PRHDT and CDR2 as FYEKMQ (reference sequence). V lost 9 bases and J lost 3, with 15 bases in between. The CDR3 totals 14 residues. CDR3 residues: CASYRDQRYNEQFF. The CDR3 DNA reads TGTGCCAGTTACCGGGACCAACGCTACAATGAGCAGTTCTTC.

The rearrangement joins TRBV6-1 to TRBJ2-7; D call uncertain. V lost 8 bases, J lost 2 bases, and 10 bases lay in between. Germline V gene lookup returns CDR1 MNHNS and CDR2 SASEGT. The CDR3 length is 12 residues. The CDR3 DNA follows: TGTGCCAGCGGACCGGTGGCCTACGAGCAGTACTTC. This encodes CASGPVAYEQYF.

This chain links TRBV29-1 with TRBJ2-7, with 10 bases fitting TRBD1. The CDR3 covers 14 residues. Germline V gene data show CDR1 as SQVTM and CDR2 as ANQGSEA. V trimming: 1 base; J trimming: 2 bases; junction bases outside the gene matches: 2. The CDR3 nucleotides read TGCAGCGTTGAAGGACAGGGGGCACCCTACGAGCAGTACTTC. This encodes CSVEGQGAPYEQYF.

The V call is TRBV11-1, the J call TRBJ2-1; D is perhaps TRBD2 (6 bases). The CDR3 extends over 15 amino acids. The germline V gene encodes CDR1 SGHAT and CDR2 FQDESV (reference sequence). V was clipped by 1 base and J by 6 bases, with 13 bases between them. CDR3 coding DNA: TGTGCCAGCAGCTTAGGACTAGTTTTCTCCAATGAGCAGTTCTTC. This encodes CASSLGLVFSNEQFF. Full variable domain (rest looked up from reference TRBV11-1 and TRBJ2-1): EAEVAQSPRYKITEKSQAVAFWCDPISGHATLYWYRQILGQGPELLVQFQDESVVDDSQLPKDRFSAERLKGVDSTLKIQPAELGDSAMYLCASSLGLVFSNEQFFGPGTRLTVL.

The V gene is TRBV4-3, the J gene TRBJ2-7; 7 bases line up with TRBD1. The CDR3 spans 15 residues. Per the germline V gene, CDR1 is LGHNA and CDR2 is YSLEER. V was pared by 2 bases and J by 3 bases, with 7 bases of the junction left unmatched. CDR3 in DNA: TGCGCCAGCAGCCAATTTGACAGGGAGAACTACGAGCAGTACTTC. It is translated as CASSQFDRENYEQYF.

The genes are TRBV4-1 and TRBJ2-7; tentatively, D is TRBD2 (5 bases). V was pared by 0 bases and J by 0 bases, with 6 bases between. Per the germline V gene, CDR1 is MGHRA and CDR2 is YSYEKL. The CDR3 contains 14 residues. DNA for the CDR3: TGCGCCAGCAGCCAAGAGGACTCCTCCTACGAGCAGTACTTC. This sequence encodes CASSQEDSSYEQYF.

The chain links TRBV2 to TRBJ2-1; 7 nucleotides match TRBD2. The CDR3 is 12 amino acids. In germline, CDR1 is SNHLY, CDR2 FYNNEI. Trimming cost V 7 bases and J 9 bases; bases outside gene matches: 6. CDR3 in amino acids: CASNTGLVEQFF. In DNA, the CDR3 is TGTGCCAGCAATACTGGACTAGTTGAGCAGTTCTTC.

V gene TRBV11-1 combines with J gene TRBJ2-1; D remains unclear. Germline V gene sequence: CDR1 SGHAT, CDR2 FQDESV (reference sequence). The CDR3 has 13 amino acids. Between the trimmed V and J ends, which lost 3 bases and 7 bases, there was a span of 10 bases. CDR3 sequence reads: CASSFQVANEQFF. Here the CDR3 DNA reads TGTGCCAGCAGCTTCCAAGTTGCAAATGAGCAGTTCTTC.

The chain joins TRBV7-8 to TRBJ2-5; a weak D match, TRBD2 (6 bases). In germline, CDR1 is SGHVS, CDR2 FQNEAQ. Trimming left V 4 bases short and J 9 bases short, with 9 bases between. The CDR3 covers 11 residues. In DNA form, the CDR3 reads TGTGCCAGCAGCTCCCGGGACTCCCAGTACTTC. This gives the protein CASSSRDSQYF.

The genes are TRBV5-1 and TRBJ1-1; D call uncertain. With 2 bases removed from V and 6 bases from J, the gap between germline ends came to 11 bases. This CDR3 contains 13 residues. Germline CDR1 reads SGHRS; CDR2 reads YFSETQ. CDR3 nucleotides: TGCGCCAGCAGCTTTGCAGATGGCTCTGAAGCTTTCTTT. It encodes CASSFADGSEAFF.

This clonotype is classed as large (0.1 to 1%). The rearrangement links TRBV10-3 to TRBJ1-6; 8 nucleotides align to TRBD1. CDR1 and CDR2 (germline): ENHRY, SYGVKD. The CDR3 spans 12 residues. The junction had 4 bases not matched to a gene; V was cut back by 7 bases and J by 11 bases. The CDR3 loop is CAIKTGETPLHF. The CDR3 nucleotides read TGTGCCATCAAGACAGGGGAGACACCCCTCCACTTT.

The chain couples TRBV20-1 to TRBJ2-7; no definite D call. This CDR3 is built from 13 residues. Germline lookup yields CDR1 DFQATT and CDR2 SNEGSKA (reference sequence). Trimming took 1 base from V and 0 from J, leaving 7 bases between them. The CDR3 reads CSARARYSYEQYF. CDR3 bases: TGCAGTGCTAGAGCTAGGTACTCCTACGAGCAGTACTTC.

This rearrangement joins TRBV9 to TRBJ2-3; 9 bases agree with TRBD2. There are 16 residues in the CDR3. From germline, CDR1 is SGDLS and CDR2 YYNGEE. Trimming removed 3 bases from V and 2 bases from J; junction bases left unmatched: 7. CDR3 sequence reads: CASSALAGEATDTQYF. Written as DNA, the CDR3 is TGTGCCAGCAGCGCTTTAGCGGGGGAAGCCACAGATACGCAGTATTTT.

This clonotype turned up a few times. The chain has TRBV7-3 and TRBJ2-1; possibly TRBD1 for D (5 bases). The ends were cut back, 3 bases at V and 9 bases at J, with 9 bases in the middle. The CDR3 consists of 12 residues. Germline V gene sequence: CDR1 SGHTA, CDR2 FQGTGA. The CDR3 sequence: CASSFRRGEQFF. The CDR3 DNA reads TGTGCCAGCAGCTTCCGAAGGGGTGAGCAGTTCTTC. The whole variable domain, remainder taken from reference TRBV7-3 and TRBJ2-1, is GAGVSQTPSNKVTEKGKYVELRCDPISGHTALYWYRQSLGQGPEFLIYFQGTGAADDSGLPNDRFFAVRPEGSVSTLKIQRTERGDSAVYLCASSFRRGEQFFGPGTRLTVL.

The gene calls are TRBV5-1 and TRBJ2-7, with D perhaps given as TRBD1 or TRBD2 (5 bases each). Germline loops: CDR1 SGHRS, CDR2 YFSETQ. Trimming pared 5 bases from V and 3 bases from J, leaving 12 bases between. This CDR3 contains 13 residues. The CDR3 sequence is CASRGTENYEQYF. CDR3 sequence (DNA): TGCGCCAGCAGAGGGACCGAGAACTACGAGCAGTACTTC.

V and J are TRBV10-3 and TRBJ2-1; D remains unclear. With 0 bases removed from V and 7 bases from J, the gap between germline ends came to 7 bases. Germline-derived CDR1 and CDR2 are ENHRY and SYGVKD. This CDR3 spans 13 amino acids. CDR3 sequence reads: CAISESSRNEQFF. The CDR3 DNA sequence: TGTGCCATCAGTGAGTCCAGCCGTAATGAGCAGTTCTTC.

This CDR3 reads CASSSLSGTGEGEQYF. The DNA for the CDR3 is TGTGCCAGCAGTTCCCTCTCGGGAACAGGGGAGGGCGAGCAGTACTTC. The chain has TRBV6-5 and TRBJ2-7, with D perhaps TRBD1 or TRBD2 (7 bases each). V lost 4 bases to trimming and J lost 6 bases, with 22 bases between them. CDR1 is MNHEY, CDR2 SVGAGI, per germline. This CDR3 has 16 residues.

This rearrangement joins TRBV11-3 to TRBJ2-2; TRBD1 is a possible D gene (5 bases). The CDR3 runs 13 residues. The germline V gene encodes CDR1 SGHNT and CDR2 YENEEA. V was pared by 1 base and J by 9 bases, with 9 bases between. The CDR3 DNA is TGTGCCAGCAGCTTAGTGGCAGGGCGGGAGCTGTTTTTT. Its protein product is CASSLVAGRELFF. Variable domain in full (rest from reference TRBV11-3 and TRBJ2-2): EAGVVQSPRYKIIEKKQPVAFWCNPISGHNTLYWYLQNLGQGPELLIRYENEEAVDDSQLPKDRFSAERLKGVDSTLKIQPAELGDSAVYLCASSLVAGRELFFGEGSRLTVL.

This chain uses TRBV5-1 with TRBJ1-5, with 9 bases fitting TRBD1. The V and J ends lost 3 bases and 2 bases, in that order; junction bases with no gene match: 12. This CDR3 region has 18 residues. Germline CDR1 SGHRS, CDR2 YFSETQ. The CDR3 loop reads CASSWGQGPHSGNQPQHF. In nucleotides, the CDR3 is TGCGCCAGCAGCTGGGGACAGGGCCCCCACAGCGGCAATCAGCCCCAGCATTTT.

The chain has TRBV29-1 and TRBJ2-1; D is perhaps TRBD1 (5 bases). In germline, CDR1 is SQVTM, CDR2 ANQGSEA. This CDR3 comprises 13 residues. Between the trimmed V and J ends, which lost 6 bases and 8 bases, there was a span of 17 bases. The CDR3 protein is CSVDKLVKDEQFF. The CDR3 nucleotides are TGCAGCGTGGACAAATTGGTTAAGGATGAGCAGTTCTTC.

The rearrangement uses TRBV4-2 and TRBJ2-1; D is uncertain. Trimming removed 4 bases at V and 8 bases at J, with 15 bases between. The CDR3 runs to 14 residues. CDR1 is LGHNA and CDR2 is YNFKEQ in the germline V gene. CDR3 sequence: CASSPVVNGDEQFF. CDR3 nucleotide sequence: TGTGCCAGCAGCCCTGTAGTAAATGGGGATGAGCAGTTCTTC.